This T cell receptor beta chain comes out of a study of spatial heterogeneity in lung cancer. General study results and limits: Among blood samples, ubiquitous expanded tumor TCRs appeared more at resection than at follow-up.

Germline V gene lookup returns CDR1 SGDLS and CDR2 YYNGEE. The CDR3 runs 16 residues. J was trimmed by 1 base and V by 0 bases; bases with no gene match: 6. Every individual TCR cDNA molecule carried its own unique molecular identifier, which allowed correction of PCR and sequencing errors. A single record per CDR3 protein comes from TCRdb applying MiXCR to the 5' RACE reads. This sample has some 120,000 distinct CDR3 sequences; 9.5% to 15% occur once, and the top ten carry roughly 17%. This clonotype was found many times. Antigen: not known. Time point specified: blood at routine non-recurrence follow-up after resection. Whole RNA, isolated from tumor, nontumor lung or frozen PBMC, was sequenced without prior sorting.

The receptor's source is a male donor with early-stage non-small cell lung cancer. The sequencing here drew on PBMCs, taken at follow-up. This chain joins TRBV9 and TRBJ1-1, with 7 bases matching TRBD1. The CDR3 DNA is TGTGCCAGCAGCGTAGGAGGGGGCCGGGGGAACACTGAAGCTTTCTTT. It translates to CASSVGGGRGNTEAFF.